This TCR beta chain comes out of a study of identical twins. This clonotype was counted only a few times. TCRdb redid the calling of the 5' RACE reads with MiXCR, one entry per CDR3 protein. Of 650,000 to 750,000 distinct CDR3 sequences listed, 20% to 25% are singletons. These data were likewise used in another study, on T cells expressing NK-cell markers.

The source is a woman aged 18 to 35 in good health. Source material: PBMCs.

The CDR3 nucleotides read TGCGCCAGCAGCCAACTCGGCGTGGGGAACACCGGGGAGCTGTTTTTT. Its protein is CASSQLGVGNTGELFF. This chain joins TRBV4-1 and TRBJ2-2; D remains ambiguous. Germline CDR1 MGHRA, CDR2 YSYEKL. The CDR3 totals 16 residues. The V and J ends lost 2 bases and 1 base respectively, with 11 bases between them.